This entry concerns a single TCR beta chain. The antigen remains unidentified. One junction end does not reproduce the germline sequence, and a read error may be involved. The CDR3 loop spans 13 amino acids. CDR1 SGHTA and CDR2 FQGTGA come from the germline V gene. The sample belongs to a study of graft-versus-host responses after intestinal transplantation. Study-wide background: All recipients got anti-thymocyte globulin induction, then tacrolimus and steroids for about 3 years.

Study-wide findings and caveats: Within the allografts of patients who had graft-donor T cell macrochimerism, graft-versus-host to host-versus-graft clonal ratios were high.

Here immunoSEQ multiplex PCR was the method, and the copy in TCRdb shows in-frame clones only, minus some. The sample records 95,000 to 110,000 clones, about 91% being singletons. The rearrangement links TRBV7-3 to TRBJ1-1; D unresolved. The receptor was derived from a human donor who was the organ donor for an intestinal transplant. The source was unstimulated CD4+ T cells sorted from spleen or lymph node cells, collected before transplant. CDR3 DNA sequence: TGTGCCGGCAGCTTAAATGGAGGCGCTGAAGCTTTCTTT. Translating gives CAGSLNGGAEAFF.